A selection of T cell receptor beta chains follows, all from one sample in a study of blood T cell repertoires in COVID-19. Sequencing was performed with immunoSEQ multiplex PCR; in TCRdb, only in-frame clones are kept and a portion is missing. The sample shows some 150,000 clones, almost 90% of them seen only once. The specimen sequenced was peripheral blood. These receptors were obtained from a human donor in a cohort sampled during active COVID-19. Each CDR3 is given with its conserved first and last residue. The order of the fields is D gene, clone size, CDR3 length, V gene, J gene, CDR3 DNA, CDR3 protein. A D gene is named only where the DNA matches it firmly. Size is omitted from some rows. Given values are once, few, many or a class for expanded clones.

-	-	15	TRBV2	TRBJ2-3	TGTGCCAGCAGTGGGCAGAGGTATAGCACAGATACGCAGTATTTT	CASSGQRYSTDTQYF
-	-	13	TRBV6-6	TRBJ2-7	TGTGCCAGCAGTTACTCCCGGTTTTACGAGCAGTACTTC	CASSYSRFYEQYF
-	-	14	TRBV19	TRBJ1-1	TGTGCCAGTAGTATCGACAGGACTAACACTGAAGCTTTCTTT	CASSIDRTNTEAFF
-	-	15	TRBV7-2	TRBJ1-5	TGTGCCAGCAGCTTGGACGGACAACACAATCAGCCCCAGCATTTT	CASSLDGQHNQPQHF
-	-	14	TRBV11-2	TRBJ2-7	TGTGCCAGCAGCTTAGGCCAAATAGCGTACGAGCAGTACTTC	CASSLGQIAYEQYF
TRBD1	-	16	TRBV9	TRBJ2-1	TGTGCCAGCAGCGTAGTATCACAGGGGGCCCACAATGAGCAGTTCTTC	CASSVVSQGAHNEQFF
-	-	15	TRBV19	TRBJ1-6	TGTGCCAGTAGTGGCCCCCAGGGTCGAAATTCACCCCTCCACTTT	CASSGPQGRNSPLHF
TRBD1	-	15	TRBV28	TRBJ2-5	TGTGCCAGCAGACCCGGACAGGGGCAAAGGCAGACCCAGTACTTC	CASRPGQGQRQTQYF
-	-	15	TRBV5-8	TRBJ1-5	TGTGCCAGCAGCTTTCCGGCGGGGGATAATCAGCCCCAGCATTTT	CASSFPAGDNQPQHF
-	-	13	TRBV7-2	TRBJ2-5	TGTGCCAGCAGCTTGATCAGGGAAGAGACCCAGTACTTC	CASSLIREETQYF
-	-	13	TRBV7-2	TRBJ2-7	TGTGCCAGCAGCTTAGACCGAGCCTACGAGCAGTACTTC	CASSLDRAYEQYF
-	-	12	TRBV12-3/TRBV12-4	TRBJ2-7	TGTGCCAGCAAACAGGGTTCCTACGAGCAGTACTTC	CASKQGSYEQYF
-	-	14	TRBV5-8	TRBJ1-1	TGTGCCAGCAGCTTGTGGGCAGTAAACACTGAAGCTTTCTTT	CASSLWAVNTEAFF
TRBD2	-	16	TRBV7-9	TRBJ2-3	TGTGCCAGCAGCTCGTTACTAGCGGGGGACACAGATACGCAGTATTTT	CASSSLLAGDTDTQYF
TRBD1	once	16	TRBV9	TRBJ2-7	TGTGCCAGCAGCGTAGAGGGGGGGACAGGGCCCTACGAGCAGTACTTC	CASSVEGGTGPYEQYF
TRBD2	-	15	TRBV4-3	TRBJ2-7	TGCGCCAGCAGCCGTCAAGCGGGAGAAGCCCACGAGCAGTACTTC	CASSRQAGEAHEQYF
TRBD2	-	19	TRBV11-2	TRBJ2-2	TGTGCCAGCAGCTTAGATTCGCCCTACGGGGGGGCGAACACCGGGGAGCTGTTTTTT	CASSLDSPYGGANTGELFF
TRBD2	once	16	TRBV4-2	TRBJ2-5	TGTGCCAGCAGCCCAGAGACTAGCGGGGGCAAAGAGACCCAGTACTTC	CASSPETSGGKETQYF
-	-	15	TRBV6-2/TRBV6-3	TRBJ2-2	TGTGCCAGCAGCTCCCACGGGGGTTCTACCGGGGAGCTGTTTTTT	CASSSHGGSTGELFF
-	-	19	TRBV18	TRBJ1-5	TGTGCCAGCTCACCAACGCGGGGCCTTTCAGGGAATAGCAATCAGCCCCAGCATTTT	CASSPTRGLSGNSNQPQHF
TRBD1	-	15	TRBV7-2	TRBJ2-7	TGTGCCAGCAGCTTAGAACAGGGGGGCTACTACGAGCAGTACTTC	CASSLEQGGYYEQYF